Included here is one T cell receptor beta chain sequence, with context. Its antigen is undetermined. The data are from a study of cytomegalovirus exposure and HLA in healthy donors. The PCR ran on 60 Vbeta and 13 Jbeta primers. Original processing methods: Later, an analysis found 80 million or so unique TCR beta chains, and roughly 9.9 million of these were shared. Here immunoSEQ multiplex PCR was the method, and the copy in TCRdb shows in-frame clones only, minus some. The D gene and trimming were derived from the DNA, and the V and J assignments and clone size from that table. The sample contains about 160,000 clones, approximately 80% of which appear only once. The V and J ends lost 2 bases and 6 bases, in that order; junction bases with no gene match: 5. CDR1 is SGHDT and CDR2 is YYEEEE in the germline V gene. The CDR3 runs 15 residues. Study-level findings and limits: A list of more than 150 TCR beta chains associated with cytomegalovirus was given. When analyzed later, the rates of TCR association showed variation by HLA locus, with DRB1 the most and HLA-C the fewest. Later genetic work tied a missense DCLRE1C variant to beta-chain V and J trimming.

Sequencing input: PBMCs. This receptor was identified in a man in his forties in good health and CMV-seronegative. The chain carries TRBV5-6 and TRBJ2-1; TRBD2 aligns across 10 bases. The CDR3: CASSLGAGGRNEQFF. The CDR3 DNA reads TGTGCCAGCAGCTTAGGAGCGGGGGGGCGCAATGAGCAGTTCTTC.